These T cell receptor beta chains were read from a single sample in a study of blood T cell repertoires in COVID-19. Assay: immunoSEQ multiplex PCR; the TCRdb copy retains only in-frame clones and omits some. The table shows around 270,000 clones, with 88% occurring only once. The sequencing input was peripheral blood. Receptor source: a man aged 60-69 years who had recovered from COVID-19. Both conserved end residues are part of each CDR3. A D gene is named only where the DNA matches it firmly. Only some rows state a clone size, as once, few, many or a class for expanded clones.

>.|TRBV28|TRBD1|TRBJ1-2
CASSVTGVSSYGYTF
TGTGCCAGCAGCGTAACAGGGGTTTCATCCTATGGCTACACCTTC
>.|TRBV20-1|.|TRBJ2-1
CSASRGSSYNEQFF
TGCAGTGCTAGTCGAGGGAGCTCCTACAATGAGCAGTTCTTC
>.|TRBV7-2|TRBD2|TRBJ2-7
CASSFAGVPYEQYF
TGTGCCAGCAGCTTTGCGGGGGTGCCCTACGAGCAGTACTTC
>.|TRBV5-4|TRBD2|TRBJ2-3
CASSFQRGDTFHSTDTQYF
TGTGCCAGCAGCTTTCAGCGGGGGGACACATTTCATAGCACAGATACGCAGTATTTT
>.|TRBV5-1|.|TRBJ2-3
CASNIMGEAWTDTQYF
TGCGCCAGCAACATTATGGGAGAGGCCTGGACAGATACGCAGTATTTT
>.|TRBV6-5|.|TRBJ1-4
CASSYSGGLGEKLFF
TGTGCCAGCAGTTACTCGGGAGGGTTAGGCGAAAAACTGTTTTTT
>.|TRBV7-9|TRBD1|TRBJ1-4
CASAQGTHEKLFF
TGTGCCAGCGCACAGGGGACCCATGAAAAACTGTTTTTT
>.|TRBV9|.|TRBJ2-7
CASSPGLRAPEQYF
TGTGCCAGCAGCCCAGGACTCCGGGCTCCCGAGCAGTACTTC
>.|TRBV3-1/TRBV3-2|TRBD1|TRBJ2-1
CASSQLRDRVLKFDEQFF
TGTGCCAGCAGCCAACTCCGGGACAGGGTTTTAAAGTTCGATGAGCAGTTCTTC
>.|TRBV11-2|.|TRBJ2-3
CASSLGLGTQYF
TGTGCCAGCAGCTTAGGTCTAGGAACGCAGTATTTT
>.|TRBV18|.|TRBJ1-5
CASSPDSGSNQPQHF
TGTGCCAGCTCACCGGATTCGGGGAGCAATCAGCCCCAGCATTTT
>.|TRBV5-5|TRBD1|TRBJ2-4
CASSVWGQGNIQYF
TGTGCCAGCAGCGTTTGGGGACAGGGCAACATTCAGTACTTC
>.|TRBV11-2|.|TRBJ2-3
CASSSRVGETQYF
TGTGCCAGCAGCTCGAGGGTGGGAGAGACGCAGTATTTT
>.|TRBV5-1|.|TRBJ1-1
CASSTHSGEAFF
TGCGCCAGCAGCACTCACAGTGGGGAAGCTTTCTTT
>.|TRBV5-1|.|TRBJ1-3
CASSSGSTGAGNTIYF
TGCGCCAGCAGCTCCGGATCGACAGGAGCCGGGAACACCATATATTTT
>.|TRBV7-3|.|TRBJ2-6
CASSTHLRGSGANVLTF
TGTGCCAGCAGCACCCATCTCCGGGGCTCTGGGGCCAACGTCCTGACTTTC
>.|TRBV27|.|TRBJ2-7
CASSTGNRYEQYF
TGTGCCAGCAGTACAGGGAATCGGTACGAGCAGTACTTC
>.|TRBV6-2/TRBV6-3|TRBD2|TRBJ2-1
CASSLGTSYEQFF
TGTGCCAGCAGCCTAGGGACTAGCTATGAGCAGTTCTTC
>.|TRBV6-5|.|TRBJ2-7
CASRQDRGEQYF
TGTGCCAGCAGACAGGACAGAGGGGAGCAGTACTTC
>.|TRBV11-2|.|TRBJ2-1
CASSFMASSYNEQFF
TGTGCCAGCAGCTTTATGGCTAGCTCCTACAATGAGCAGTTCTTC
>.|TRBV20-1|TRBD1|TRBJ1-2
CSASGRTGEDYGYTF
TGCAGTGCTAGTGGAAGGACAGGGGAAGACTATGGCTACACCTTC
>.|TRBV19|.|TRBJ1-5
CASSIERADPNQPQHF
TGTGCCAGTAGTATAGAGAGGGCGGACCCCAATCAGCCCCAGCATTTT
>.|TRBV6-5|TRBD1|TRBJ1-1
CASRYQGGTEAFF
TGTGCCAGCAGGTACCAGGGGGGCACTGAAGCTTTCTTT
>once|TRBV5-1|.|TRBJ2-1
CASSLETGLYNEQFF
TGCGCCAGCAGCTTGGAAACAGGACTATACAATGAGCAGTTCTTC
>.|TRBV18|TRBD1|TRBJ2-1
CASSLRQGRNNEQFF
TGTGCCAGCTCCCTTAGACAGGGGCGGAACAATGAGCAGTTCTTC
>.|TRBV6-4|TRBD2|TRBJ2-3
CASSDGTRADTQYF
TGTGCCAGCAGTGATGGGACTAGAGCCGATACGCAGTATTTT
>.|TRBV19|TRBD1|TRBJ2-3
CASRQGGTDTQYF
TGTGCCAGTAGGCAGGGGGGCACAGATACGCAGTATTTT
>.|TRBV5-4|.|TRBJ1-3
CASSGGQIGSGNTIYF
TGTGCCAGCAGCGGCGGACAGATCGGCTCTGGAAACACCATATATTTT
>.|TRBV11-3|.|TRBJ2-3
CASSSTRDSPGNTQYF
TGTGCCAGCAGCTCTACAAGGGACTCTCCAGGAAATACGCAGTATTTT
>.|TRBV14|.|TRBJ1-1
CASQQGPNTEAFF
TGTGCCAGCCAACAGGGCCCGAACACTGAAGCTTTCTTT
>.|TRBV11-2|.|TRBJ1-1
CASSFGGETEAFF
TGTGCCAGCAGCTTCGGGGGAGAGACTGAAGCTTTCTTT
>.|TRBV6-6|TRBD1|TRBJ1-2
CASTTQGRSGYTF
TGTGCCAGCACTACACAGGGGAGAAGCGGCTACACCTTC
>few|TRBV5-1|.|TRBJ2-5
CASRQVASGETQYF
TGCGCCAGCAGACAGGTCGCGTCAGGAGAGACCCAGTACTTC
>.|TRBV7-9|.|TRBJ1-6
CASSPGQGKASPLHF
TGTGCCAGCAGCCCAGGGCAGGGAAAGGCTTCACCCCTCCACTTT
>.|TRBV9|TRBD1|TRBJ2-1
CASSVGGGYEQFF
TGTGCCAGCAGCGTAGGAGGGGGCTATGAGCAGTTCTTC
>.|TRBV19|TRBD1|TRBJ1-2
CASSIGTGQGRGYTF
TGTGCCAGTAGTATAGGGACGGGACAGGGAAGAGGCTACACCTTC
>once|TRBV27|.|TRBJ2-1
CASSSSVGDNEQFF
TGTGCCAGCAGTTCTAGCGTGGGCGACAATGAGCAGTTCTTC
>once|TRBV3-1/TRBV3-2|TRBD2|TRBJ2-5
CASSPWGLAGGETQYF
TGTGCCAGCAGCCCCTGGGGACTAGCGGGAGGGGAGACCCAGTACTTC
>.|TRBV3-1/TRBV3-2|.|TRBJ1-3
CASSLNGGSSGNTIYF
TGTGCCAGCAGCCTCAACGGGGGGAGCTCTGGAAACACCATATATTTT
>.|TRBV29-1|TRBD1|TRBJ1-2
CSVEDQGQGRRANYGYTF
TGCAGCGTTGAAGATCAGGGACAGGGGAGACGGGCTAACTATGGCTACACCTTC
>.|TRBV19|TRBD1|TRBJ1-2
CASIPGGTGGIGGYTF
TGTGCCAGTATCCCCGGGGGGACAGGGGGCATTGGTGGCTACACCTTC
>.|TRBV4-1|TRBD2|TRBJ2-1
CASSQDSRSLAGTYNEQFF
TGCGCCAGCAGCCAAGATAGCCGGAGTCTAGCGGGGACCTACAATGAGCAGTTCTTC
>.|TRBV19|.|TRBJ1-6
CASSIRGTHNSPLHF
TGTGCCAGTAGTATACGCGGGACCCATAATTCACCCCTCCACTTT
>.|TRBV7-2|TRBD1|TRBJ1-3
CASSSGQGTGNTIYF
TGTGCCAGCAGCTCTGGACAGGGAACCGGAAACACCATATATTTT